The 20 T cell receptor beta chains reported below all come from one sample, sequenced in a study of beta chain features in type 1 diabetes (dated by TCRdb to 2016 to 2019). Library creation used the immunoSEQ multiplex PCR assay. The High Capacity cDNA Reverse Transcription Kit was used to reverse transcribe all of the isolated RNA, meaning that expressed TCRB transcripts were what got sequenced. This immuneACCESS table, as held by TCRdb, lists in-frame sequences with V and J called but not all clones. Of the missing ones, under half trace to an unresolved V gene in checked studies; the others have no known cause. The sample yields under 800,000 clones; 15% to 18% were counted once. The ten biggest clones cover approximately 0.099% of the sample. Sequences were obtained from naive CD4+ T cells from blood. Interpreted using the paper, the cell subset or site label stands for: true naive CD4+ T cells. These receptor sequences come from a man between 18 and 35 years old in good health.

The table lists this clone with a few counts. The chain is built from TRBV7-2 and TRBJ1-2, with a possible D match to TRBD1 (5 bases). CDR3 length: 15 amino acids. V lost 5 bases and J lost 3, with 16 bases in between. CDR1 is SGHTA, CDR2 FQGNSA, per germline. Written as DNA, the CDR3 is TGTGCCAGCAGCCTGGGAGGGGCGCGGTACTATGGCTACACCTTC. Translated: CASSLGGARYYGYTF.

The V call is TRBV14, the J call TRBJ2-7; no reliable D call. V dropped 4 bases and J dropped 5 bases, with 9 bases sitting between them. Germline-derived CDR1 and CDR2 are SGHDN and FVKESK. This CDR3 has 12 residues. Here the CDR3 reads CASSLRSDEQYF. The CDR3 DNA reads TGTGCCAGCAGCCTGCGTAGTGACGAGCAGTACTTC.

The chain uses TRBV28 and TRBJ2-7, with D possibly TRBD1 on 6 matching bases. The CDR3 totals 12 residues. Germline V gene data show CDR1 as MDHEN and CDR2 as SYDVKM. V shed 8 bases and J shed 4 bases, with 12 bases lying between them. The DNA of the CDR3 is TGTGCCAGCGGACAGAAGGGATACGAGCAGTACTTC. Its translation: CASGQKGYEQYF.

The chain has TRBV5-1 and TRBJ2-1; D not resolved. The CDR3 runs 14 residues. In germline, CDR1 is SGHRS, CDR2 YFSETQ. Between the trimmed V and J ends, which lost 5 bases and 0 bases, there was a span of 9 bases. The CDR3 sequence is CASRESSSYNEQFF. CDR3 DNA: TGCGCCAGCAGAGAGTCTAGCTCCTACAATGAGCAGTTCTTC.

This clone was seen a handful of times. The J gene is TRBJ2-1, the V gene TRBV4-3; 11 bases align to TRBD2. Germline V lookup: CDR1 LGHNA, CDR2 YSLEER. The CDR3 sequence is 15 residues long. Trimming removed 6 bases from V and 5 bases from J; junction bases left unmatched: 6. CDR3 loop: CASRRSSGGHNEQFF. CDR3 DNA sequence: TGCGCCAGCAGACGCTCTAGCGGGGGGCACAATGAGCAGTTCTTC.

J is TRBJ1-4 and V is TRBV5-1; 7 bases are a match to TRBD1. The CDR3 length is 14 residues. Germline V CDR1 and CDR2: SGHRS, YFSETQ. V lost 4 bases, J lost 8 bases, and 8 bases stayed unmatched. This chain's CDR3 is CASSIDRAYEKLFF. CDR3 sequence (DNA): TGCGCCAGCAGCATAGACAGGGCCTACGAAAAACTGTTTTTT.

The V call is TRBV29-1, the J call TRBJ2-1; 9 bases are shared with TRBD2. The CDR3 is made up of 16 amino acids. J gave up 2 bases and V 3 bases, and 8 bases lay outside the gene matches. Germline-derived CDR1 and CDR2 are SQVTM and ANQGSEA. CDR3 sequence: CSVELAGGPAYNEQFF. CDR3 bases: TGCAGCGTTGAGTTGGCGGGAGGGCCGGCCTACAATGAGCAGTTCTTC.

The sample holds a few counts of this clone. This rearrangement joins TRBV5-1 to TRBJ2-7; 12 positions match TRBD1. Germline loops: CDR1 SGHRS, CDR2 YFSETQ. There are 16 residues in the CDR3. Trimming removed 7 bases from V and 4 bases from J; junction bases left unmatched: 12. CDR3 sequence: CASGEPGQGALYEQYF. DNA of the CDR3: TGCGCCAGCGGAGAGCCGGGACAGGGGGCCCTTTACGAGCAGTACTTC.

This clone has only a few counts. The gene calls are TRBV7-2 and TRBJ1-2, with D possibly being TRBD1 (5 bases). With 8 bases removed from V and 4 bases from J, the gap between germline ends came to 11 bases. There are 12 residues in the CDR3. The germline V gene has CDR1 SGHTA and CDR2 FQGNSA. The CDR3, as DNA: TGTGCCAGCGGGAGGGGTACCTATGGCTACACCTTC. Residues: CASGRGTYGYTF.

This clone has more than one count but fewer than ten. This chain uses TRBV9 with TRBJ2-7; 10 bases fit TRBD1. Trimming cost V 4 bases and J 1 base; bases outside gene matches: 5. Germline-derived CDR1 and CDR2 are SGDLS and YYNGEE. This CDR3 comprises 15 residues. CDR3 loop: CASSPRGQGSYEQYF. The CDR3 DNA follows: TGTGCCAGCAGCCCCCGGGGACAGGGGTCCTACGAGCAGTACTTC.

There are a few counts of this clone. The chain combines TRBV5-6 with TRBJ2-7; D possibly uses TRBD1 or TRBD2 (5 bases each). The ends were cut back, 0 bases at V and 2 bases at J, with 18 bases in the middle. In germline, CDR1 is SGHDT, CDR2 YYEEEE. The CDR3 is 17 amino acids. In DNA form, the CDR3 reads TGTGCCAGCAGCTTGGTGCCCTCACCAGGGACCCCCTACGAGCAGTACTTC. Protein product: CASSLVPSPGTPYEQYF.

This clone was detected only a few times. The gene calls are TRBV18 and TRBJ1-2; TRBD1 might be the D (6 bases). This CDR3 contains 16 residues. The germline V gene has CDR1 KGHSH and CDR2 LQKENI. Trimming shortened V by 3 bases and J by 4 bases, and 18 bases separated the two germline ends. The CDR3 coding sequence is TGTGCCAGCTCACCCGCACAGGGTGTTGCCTTCTATGGCTACACCTTC. Encoded protein: CASSPAQGVAFYGYTF.

The genes are TRBV4-3 and TRBJ2-3; D not certain. The germline V gene has CDR1 LGHNA and CDR2 YSLEER. This CDR3 has 17 residues. V lost 4 bases, J lost 1 base, and 18 bases lay in between. The CDR3 DNA reads TGCGCCAGCAGCCCCAATTCGGCCAATGCGGGCACAGATACGCAGTATTTT. As protein: CASSPNSANAGTDTQYF.

The rearrangement links TRBV5-1 to TRBJ2-1; D is uncertain. Trimming took off 4 bases at V and 2 bases at J, with 19 bases between the two ends. The CDR3 sequence is 17 residues long. Germline loops: CDR1 SGHRS, CDR2 YFSETQ. The CDR3 region has the DNA TGCGCCAGCAGCCCCCTCCGGAGCCAGCTGGCCTACAATGAGCAGTTCTTC. Encoded protein: CASSPLRSQLAYNEQFF. Full variable domain (remainder filled in from reference TRBV5-1 and TRBJ2-1): KAGVTQTPRYLIKTRGQQVTLSCSPISGHRSVSWYQQTPGQGLQFLFEYFSETQRNKGNFPGRFSGRQFSNSRSEMNVSTLELGDSALYLCASSPLRSQLAYNEQFFGPGTRLTVL.

This clone was observed a few times. This sample includes further DNA sequences coding for the same CDR3. This rearrangement joins TRBV5-1 to TRBJ2-5; a weak D match, TRBD1 (5 bases). V shed 0 bases and J shed 1 base, with 7 bases lying between them. The length of the CDR3 is 14 residues. Germline CDR1 is SGHRS and CDR2 is YFSETQ. As DNA, the CDR3 is TGCGCCAGCAGCTTGGAGGGGCTCCAAGAGACCCAGTACTTC. Its translation is CASSLEGLQETQYF.

The chain recombines TRBV29-1 with TRBJ1-2, with 11 nucleotides matching TRBD1. After removal of 7 bases from V and 0 bases from J, the junction contained 4 bases not matched to a gene. This CDR3 has 14 amino acids. CDR1 and CDR2 (germline): SQVTM, ANQGSEA. The CDR3 region is CSAGQGDTNYGYTF. The CDR3, as DNA: TGCAGCGCGGGACAGGGGGATACTAACTATGGCTACACCTTC.

This clone was observed a handful of times. The chain joins TRBV5-1 to TRBJ2-1; TRBD2 matches at 12 bases. The CDR3 has 15 amino acids. J gave up 4 bases and V 5 bases, and 4 bases lay outside the gene matches. The germline V gene has CDR1 SGHRS and CDR2 YFSETQ. CDR3 in DNA: TGCGCCAGCAGGTGGACTAGCGGGACATACAATGAGCAGTTCTTC. Amino acid sequence: CASRWTSGTYNEQFF.

This chain joins TRBV12-5 and TRBJ2-2; 10 positions match TRBD1. This CDR3 has 17 residues. CDR1 and CDR2 (germline): LGHNT, FRNRAP. After removal of 1 base from V and 1 base from J, the junction contained 3 bases not matched to a gene. CDR3 region: CASGLGGQGLNTGELFF. The CDR3 bases are TGTGCTAGTGGTTTGGGGGGACAGGGGCTGAACACCGGGGAGCTGTTTTTT.

The J gene is TRBJ2-3, the V gene TRBV9; 12 bases align to TRBD2. Trimming cost V 0 bases and J 5 bases; bases outside gene matches: 4. From germline, CDR1 is SGDLS and CDR2 YYNGEE. There are 16 residues in the CDR3. This chain's CDR3 is CASSVGLAGVQDTQYF. As DNA, the CDR3 is TGTGCCAGCAGCGTAGGACTAGCGGGAGTCCAAGATACGCAGTATTTT.

This clone was picked up a small number of times. The rearrangement links TRBV7-9 to TRBJ2-3; 7 bases are shared with TRBD1. Germline loops: CDR1 SEHNR, CDR2 FQNEAQ (reference sequence). The V segment lost 5 bases and the J segment 4 bases; nucleotides outside the gene matches: 12. There are 16 residues in the CDR3. As DNA, the CDR3 is TGTGCCAGCAGCGTCTACAGGGGCCCCGGAGCAGATACGCAGTATTTT. Translating gives CASSVYRGPGADTQYF.